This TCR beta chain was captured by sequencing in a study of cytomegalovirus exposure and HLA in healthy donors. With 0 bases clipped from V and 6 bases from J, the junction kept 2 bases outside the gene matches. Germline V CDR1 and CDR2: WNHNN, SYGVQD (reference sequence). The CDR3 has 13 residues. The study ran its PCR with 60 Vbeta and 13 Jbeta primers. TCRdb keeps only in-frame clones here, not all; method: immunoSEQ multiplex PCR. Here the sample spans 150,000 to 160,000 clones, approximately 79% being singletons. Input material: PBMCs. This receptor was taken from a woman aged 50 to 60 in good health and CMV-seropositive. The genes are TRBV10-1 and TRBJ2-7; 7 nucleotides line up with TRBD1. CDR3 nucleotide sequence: TGCGCCAGCAGTGAGTCACAGGGGTCCGAGCAGTACTTC. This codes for CASSESQGSEQYF.